This is a list of T cell receptor beta chains from one sample in a study of shared clonotypes between healthy human individuals. Profiled with immunoSEQ multiplex PCR; TCRdb holds only in-frame clones, not every one. The sample includes 2,500,000 or so clones, more than 90% of them seen just once. The source material was naive CD4+ T cells sorted from blood. Source of these receptors: a man younger than 35 in good health. Both conserved end residues are part of each CDR3. A D gene is named only where the DNA matches it firmly. Rows give clone size only sometimes, using once, few, many, or a class for an expanded clone.

TRBD1 15 NA TRBJ1-4 TRBV5-1 TGCGCCAGCAGCGAGACAGGGTTGGCTAATGAAAAACTGTTTTTT CASSETGLANEKLFF
TRBD1 15 NA TRBJ2-1 TRBV5-1 TGCGCCAGCAGCTTGGGTCAGGGGGCCAACAATGAGCAGTTCTTC CASSLGQGANNEQFF
NA 15 NA TRBJ2-7 TRBV9 TGTGCCAGCAGCGTAGGCGGCAGCCCGACTGGGGAGCAGTACTTC CASSVGGSPTGEQYF
NA 13 NA TRBJ1-2 TRBV21-1 TGTGCCAGAAACAGGGGGCGCAACTATGGCTACACCTTC CARNRGRNYGYTF
NA 20 NA TRBJ1-3 TRBV30 TGTGCCTGGAGTTCCGCCCTGGGGCCTACAGGCCCGAGCTCTGGAAACACCATATATTTT CAWSSALGPTGPSSGNTIYF
TRBD1 15 once TRBJ1-2 TRBV2 TGTGCCAGCAGTATTCGACAGGGTCGGTCCTATGGCTACACCTTC CASSIRQGRSYGYTF
TRBD2 16 NA TRBJ2-1 TRBV10-3 TGTGCCATCAGTGAGGCGGCGGGGGGGCCATACAATGAGCAGTTCTTC CAISEAAGGPYNEQFF
TRBD2 17 NA TRBJ2-1 TRBV6-1 TGTGCCAGCAGTGAAGATGGTAGCGGGGGGGTCAACAATGAGCAGTTCTTC CASSEDGSGGVNNEQFF
TRBD1 19 NA TRBJ1-3 TRBV2 TGTGCCAGCAGTGCCCTTAGTGTAACAGGGGGCACTTCTGGAAACACCATATATTTT CASSALSVTGGTSGNTIYF
NA 12 NA TRBJ1-2 TRBV7-9 TGTGCCAGCAGCTTAGACGACTATGGCTACACCTTC CASSLDDYGYTF
NA 14 NA TRBJ1-1 TRBV19 TGTGCCAGTAGTAAGGGGCTTCGGGACACTGAAGCTTTCTTT CASSKGLRDTEAFF
NA 13 NA TRBJ2-3 TRBV7-8 TGTGCCAGCAGGCGTTCTAGCACAGATACGCAGTATTTT CASRRSSTDTQYF
NA 15 NA TRBJ2-2 TRBV7-2 TGTGCCAGCAGCTTAGAGTACAGGAACACCGGGGAGCTGTTTTTT CASSLEYRNTGELFF
NA 16 NA TRBJ2-1 TRBV5-1 TGCGCCAGCAGTCTGGGTTGGCCGGCTTCCTACAATGAGCAGTTCTTC CASSLGWPASYNEQFF
TRBD2 15 NA TRBJ2-5 TRBV6-6 TGTGCCAGCAGTTACCAGCGGGAGGGCCCAGAGACCCAGTACTTC CASSYQREGPETQYF
TRBD2 14 NA TRBJ2-3 TRBV30 TGTGCCTGGGGGACTAGCGGGGGTGCAGATACGCAGTATTTT CAWGTSGGADTQYF
TRBD2 13 NA TRBJ2-1 TRBV7-9 TGTGCCAGCGTGACTAGCGGAGGGAATGAGCAGTTCTTC CASVTSGGNEQFF
NA 14 NA TRBJ2-5 TRBV5-1 TGCGCCAGCAGCTTGGGTGCGGCCCAAGAGACCCAGTACTTC CASSLGAAQETQYF
TRBD2 15 once TRBJ2-3 TRBV30 TGTGCCTGGAGCCGACGCGGGAGATCAGCAGATACGCAGTATTTT CAWSRRGRSADTQYF
TRBD2 12 NA TRBJ2-1 TRBV4-3 TGCGCCAGCAGTGCGGGGGGAAATGAGCAGTTCTTC CASSAGGNEQFF
NA 13 NA TRBJ2-7 TRBV10-2 TGCGCCAGCATGGGTAACCTAGGGTCCGAGCAGTACTTC CASMGNLGSEQYF
TRBD2 16 NA TRBJ2-2 TRBV7-3 TGTGCCAGCAGCTTAACGGGACTAGTTGGGAACGGGGAGCTGTTTTTT CASSLTGLVGNGELFF
TRBD1 16 few TRBJ1-1 TRBV18 TGTGCCAGCTCACCTATCTCGACAGGGGGCCACACTGAAGCTTTCTTT CASSPISTGGHTEAFF
NA 12 NA TRBJ2-1 TRBV29-1 TGCAGCGTTGAATGGGTCACGGGTGAGCAGTTCTTC CSVEWVTGEQFF
NA 15 NA TRBJ2-1 TRBV19 TGTGCCAGTAGTACCCCCGGGACTTCATACAATGAGCAGTTCTTC CASSTPGTSYNEQFF
NA 16 NA TRBJ1-5 TRBV6-1 TGTGCCAGCAGTGATGGCGGACTTTATAGCAATCAGCCCCAGCATTTT CASSDGGLYSNQPQHF
NA 13 NA TRBJ1-1 TRBV10-3 TGTGCCAAATCACAGGGCTTGAACACTGAAGCTTTCTTT CAKSQGLNTEAFF
NA 15 NA TRBJ1-3 TRBV6-5 TGTGCCAGCATGGTGGGGCAGGGAACGGGAAACACCATATATTTT CASMVGQGTGNTIYF
NA 14 NA TRBJ1-3 TRBV11-2 TGTGCCAGCAGCCCAAATAAAGCCGGAAACACCATATATTTT CASSPNKAGNTIYF
NA 17 NA TRBJ2-3 TRBV27 TGTGCCAGCAGTTTAAGGGAGCGATTTGGAGCAATAGATACGCAGTATTTT CASSLRERFGAIDTQYF
NA 16 NA TRBJ2-2 TRBV14 TGTGCCAGCAGCCACGGGTTCCCGGGCGGGACCGGGGAGCTGTTTTTT CASSHGFPGGTGELFF
TRBD1 14 NA TRBJ2-5 TRBV6-6 TGTGCCAGCAGTTACGCACAGGGGGGAGAGACCCAGTACTTC CASSYAQGGETQYF
NA 13 NA TRBJ1-5 TRBV10-3 TGTGCCATTGGAGGACAGAGCAATCAGCCCCAGCATTTT CAIGGQSNQPQHF
NA 11 NA TRBJ2-3 TRBV20-1 TGCAGTGCTGCCGGCGCAGATACGCAGTATTTT CSAAGADTQYF
TRBD2 15 NA TRBJ2-5 TRBV10-3 TGTGCCATCAGTGAGGGCGGGGGAGCGATAGAGACCCAGTACTTC CAISEGGGAIETQYF
TRBD1 14 NA TRBJ2-2 TRBV7-2 TGTGCCAGCAGCTTAAGGGGGCCCACCGGGGAGCTGTTTTTT CASSLRGPTGELFF
NA 15 NA TRBJ2-4 TRBV25-1 TGTGCCAGCAGTGGCGTGGGCTTGGCCAAAAACATTCAGTACTTC CASSGVGLAKNIQYF
NA 12 NA TRBJ2-2 TRBV5-1 TGCGCCAGCATGGGCGACACCGGGGAGCTGTTTTTT CASMGDTGELFF
TRBD1 12 NA TRBJ1-4 TRBV29-1 TGCAGCGTTGTGCAGGGGGATAAAAAACTGTTTTTT CSVVQGDKKLFF
NA 15 NA TRBJ1-5 TRBV18 TGTGCCAGCTCCCCCTCTGGGGGGACGAATCAGCCCCAGCATTTT CASSPSGGTNQPQHF
NA 13 NA TRBJ2-6 TRBV29-1 TGCAGCGCCCGTAGATCTGGGGCCAACGTCCTGACTTTC CSARRSGANVLTF
TRBD1 15 once TRBJ2-7 TRBV11-3 TGTGCCAGCAGCTCGACAGGACAGGGATCCTACGAGCAGTACTTC CASSSTGQGSYEQYF
TRBD2 14 NA TRBJ2-7 TRBV6-1 TGTGCCAGCACTGAGGGCACTAGCGACTACGAGCAGTACTTC CASTEGTSDYEQYF
NA 13 NA TRBJ1-1 TRBV5-1 TGCGCCAGCAGCTTGGAGTCTGTGACTGAAGCTTTCTTT CASSLESVTEAFF
NA 11 NA TRBJ2-7 TRBV30 TGTGCCTGGAGTGCCATGGTCGAGCAGTACTTC CAWSAMVEQYF
TRBD2 13 NA TRBJ2-7 TRBV6-6 TGTGCCAGCAGTATGGGACTAGCGGTCGAGCAGTACTTC CASSMGLAVEQYF
TRBD1 14 NA TRBJ2-7 TRBV10-3 TGTGCCATCAGTGAGTCGATAGGGGGCGACGAGCAGTACTTC CAISESIGGDEQYF
TRBD2 15 once TRBJ2-2 TRBV7-6 TGTGCCAGCAGCCCATCCAGCGGGGGCACCGGGGAGCTGTTTTTT CASSPSSGGTGELFF
NA 14 NA TRBJ2-7 TRBV5-4 TGTGCCAGCAGCTTGGAAGGACAGAACTACGAGCAGTACTTC CASSLEGQNYEQYF
NA 14 NA TRBJ1-2 TRBV28 TGTGCCACCATGATTGGGGGCGGTGTGGAAGGCTACACCTTC CATMIGGGVEGYTF
NA 17 NA TRBJ1-4 TRBV9 TGTGCCAGCAGCGTAGATGGGAGAGGAACAACTAATGAAAAACTGTTTTTT CASSVDGRGTTNEKLFF
TRBD1 16 NA TRBJ1-5 TRBV5-6 TGTGCCAGCAGCATGGCTGGGACAGGAGCAAATCAGCCCCAGCATTTT CASSMAGTGANQPQHF
NA 11 NA TRBJ1-1 TRBV2 TGTGCCAGCAGAGAGAACACTGAAGCTTTCTTT CASRENTEAFF
NA 13 once TRBJ2-5 TRBV5-1 TGCGCCAGCCGTGGCGGGTTTCAAGAGACCCAGTACTTC CASRGGFQETQYF
NA 16 NA TRBJ1-5 TRBV28 TGTGCCAGCAGTTTGAGGGCCGCCGGATCCAGTCAGCCCCAGCATTTT CASSLRAAGSSQPQHF
TRBD2 18 NA TRBJ2-3 TRBV10-3 TGTGCCACTCCGAGGGCGGGAGGGCCCCCGACACACACAGATACGCAGTATTTT CATPRAGGPPTHTDTQYF
NA 14 NA TRBJ2-1 TRBV5-1 TGCGCCAGCAGCTTGGCCGGTGGATCAAATGAGCAGTTCTTC CASSLAGGSNEQFF